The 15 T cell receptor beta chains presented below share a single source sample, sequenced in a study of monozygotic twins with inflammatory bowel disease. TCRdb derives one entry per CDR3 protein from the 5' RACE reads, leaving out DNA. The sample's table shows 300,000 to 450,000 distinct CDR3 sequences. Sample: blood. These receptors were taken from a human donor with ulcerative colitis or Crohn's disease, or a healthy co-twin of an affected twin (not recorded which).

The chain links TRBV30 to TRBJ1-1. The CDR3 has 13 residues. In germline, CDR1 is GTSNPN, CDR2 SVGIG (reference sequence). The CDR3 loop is CAWKLDLNTEAFF.

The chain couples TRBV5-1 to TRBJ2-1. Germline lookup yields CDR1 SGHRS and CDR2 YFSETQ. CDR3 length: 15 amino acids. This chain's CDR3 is CASSLATNSYNEQFF.

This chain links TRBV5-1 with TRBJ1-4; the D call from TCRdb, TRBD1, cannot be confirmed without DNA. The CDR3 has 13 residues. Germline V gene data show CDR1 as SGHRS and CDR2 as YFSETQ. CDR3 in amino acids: CASREGRGEKLFF.

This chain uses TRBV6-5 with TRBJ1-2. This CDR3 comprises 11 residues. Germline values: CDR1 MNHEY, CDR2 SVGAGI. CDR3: CASSSTEGYTF.

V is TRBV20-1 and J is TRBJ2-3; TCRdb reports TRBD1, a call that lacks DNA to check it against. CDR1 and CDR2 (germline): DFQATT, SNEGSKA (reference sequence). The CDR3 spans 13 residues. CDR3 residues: CSATGESTDTQYF.

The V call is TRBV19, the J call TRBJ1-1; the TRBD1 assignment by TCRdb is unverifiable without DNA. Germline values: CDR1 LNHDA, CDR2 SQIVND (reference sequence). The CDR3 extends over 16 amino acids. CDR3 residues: CASSGSGTGENTEAFF.

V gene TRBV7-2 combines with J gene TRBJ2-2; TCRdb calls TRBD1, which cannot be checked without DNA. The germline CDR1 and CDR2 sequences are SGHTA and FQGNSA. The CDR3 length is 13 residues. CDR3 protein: CATGQTNTGELFF.

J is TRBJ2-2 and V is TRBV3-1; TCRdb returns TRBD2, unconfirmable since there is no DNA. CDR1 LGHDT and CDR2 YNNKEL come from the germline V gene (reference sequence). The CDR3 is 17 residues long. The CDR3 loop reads CASRGTSGGENTGELFF.

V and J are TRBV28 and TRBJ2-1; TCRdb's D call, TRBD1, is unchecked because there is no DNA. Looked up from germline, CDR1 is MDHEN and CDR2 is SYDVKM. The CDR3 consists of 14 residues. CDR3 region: CASRSQGTYNEQFF.

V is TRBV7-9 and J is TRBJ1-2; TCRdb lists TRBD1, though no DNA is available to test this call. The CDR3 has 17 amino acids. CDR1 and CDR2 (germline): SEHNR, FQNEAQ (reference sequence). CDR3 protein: CASSLMGSGWGDYGYTF.

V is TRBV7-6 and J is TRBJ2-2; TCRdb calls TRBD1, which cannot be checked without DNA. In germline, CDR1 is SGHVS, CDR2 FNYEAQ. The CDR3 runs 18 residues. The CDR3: CASSLNLAGTENTGELFF.

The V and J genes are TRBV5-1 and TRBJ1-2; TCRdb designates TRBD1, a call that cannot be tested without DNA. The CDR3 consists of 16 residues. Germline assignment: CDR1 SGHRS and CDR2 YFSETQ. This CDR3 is CASTPGERRPNYGYTF.

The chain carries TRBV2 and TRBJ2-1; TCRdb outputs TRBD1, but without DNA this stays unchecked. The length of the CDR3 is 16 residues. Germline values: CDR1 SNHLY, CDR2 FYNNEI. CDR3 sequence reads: CASSTTVTSSYNEQFF. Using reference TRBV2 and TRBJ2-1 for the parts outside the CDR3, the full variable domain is EPEVTQTPSHQVTQMGQEVILRCVPISNHLYFYWYRQILGQKVEFLVSFYNNEISEKSEIFDDQFSVERPDGSNFTLKIRSTKLEDSAMYFCASSTTVTSSYNEQFFGPGTRLTVL.

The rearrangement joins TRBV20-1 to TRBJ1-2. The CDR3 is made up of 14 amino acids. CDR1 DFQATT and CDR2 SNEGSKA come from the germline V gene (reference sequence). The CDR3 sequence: CSARDSNSLYGYTF.

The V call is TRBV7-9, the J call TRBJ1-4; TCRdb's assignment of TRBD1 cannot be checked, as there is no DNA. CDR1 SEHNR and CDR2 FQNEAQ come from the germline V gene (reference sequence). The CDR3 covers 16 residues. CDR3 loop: CASSNRQGETNEKLFF.